The T cell receptor (beta chain) under discussion was sequenced for a study of T-cell memory formation after mild COVID-19. Study-level background: For the most part, TCR clusters were specific to one donor.

TCRalpha and TCRbeta libraries used 5'RACE with constant-segment primers and UMIs. Each CDR3 protein gets one entry after TCRdb re-called the 5' RACE reads with MiXCR. Of fewer than 150,000 distinct CDR3 sequences detected, over 20% appear once; the ten largest clones hold 41%. Study results and limitations: CD4/CD8 balance held among clones contracting day 15 to 85, and later expanders leaned CD4+. CD4+ contracting clones lay mainly in CM and EM, CD8+ ones in EMRA.

This clonotype was counted at least ten times. Antigen: not known. Sequenced: PBMCs or a T cell subset sorted from them (not recorded which). The receptor was derived from a man between 18 and 35 years old who had mild COVID-19 (a few samples of this study predate the infection). Cell type and time point are not known.

CDR3: CASSLSEVDTQYF. In DNA, the CDR3 is TGTGCCAGCAGCTTATCAGAGGTGGATACGCAGTATTTT. V gene TRBV7-9 combines with J gene TRBJ2-3; no definite D call. This CDR3 has 13 residues. V was shortened by 2 bases and J by 6 bases, with 9 bases between the two germline ends. CDR1 and CDR2 (germline): SEHNR, FQNEAQ (reference sequence).